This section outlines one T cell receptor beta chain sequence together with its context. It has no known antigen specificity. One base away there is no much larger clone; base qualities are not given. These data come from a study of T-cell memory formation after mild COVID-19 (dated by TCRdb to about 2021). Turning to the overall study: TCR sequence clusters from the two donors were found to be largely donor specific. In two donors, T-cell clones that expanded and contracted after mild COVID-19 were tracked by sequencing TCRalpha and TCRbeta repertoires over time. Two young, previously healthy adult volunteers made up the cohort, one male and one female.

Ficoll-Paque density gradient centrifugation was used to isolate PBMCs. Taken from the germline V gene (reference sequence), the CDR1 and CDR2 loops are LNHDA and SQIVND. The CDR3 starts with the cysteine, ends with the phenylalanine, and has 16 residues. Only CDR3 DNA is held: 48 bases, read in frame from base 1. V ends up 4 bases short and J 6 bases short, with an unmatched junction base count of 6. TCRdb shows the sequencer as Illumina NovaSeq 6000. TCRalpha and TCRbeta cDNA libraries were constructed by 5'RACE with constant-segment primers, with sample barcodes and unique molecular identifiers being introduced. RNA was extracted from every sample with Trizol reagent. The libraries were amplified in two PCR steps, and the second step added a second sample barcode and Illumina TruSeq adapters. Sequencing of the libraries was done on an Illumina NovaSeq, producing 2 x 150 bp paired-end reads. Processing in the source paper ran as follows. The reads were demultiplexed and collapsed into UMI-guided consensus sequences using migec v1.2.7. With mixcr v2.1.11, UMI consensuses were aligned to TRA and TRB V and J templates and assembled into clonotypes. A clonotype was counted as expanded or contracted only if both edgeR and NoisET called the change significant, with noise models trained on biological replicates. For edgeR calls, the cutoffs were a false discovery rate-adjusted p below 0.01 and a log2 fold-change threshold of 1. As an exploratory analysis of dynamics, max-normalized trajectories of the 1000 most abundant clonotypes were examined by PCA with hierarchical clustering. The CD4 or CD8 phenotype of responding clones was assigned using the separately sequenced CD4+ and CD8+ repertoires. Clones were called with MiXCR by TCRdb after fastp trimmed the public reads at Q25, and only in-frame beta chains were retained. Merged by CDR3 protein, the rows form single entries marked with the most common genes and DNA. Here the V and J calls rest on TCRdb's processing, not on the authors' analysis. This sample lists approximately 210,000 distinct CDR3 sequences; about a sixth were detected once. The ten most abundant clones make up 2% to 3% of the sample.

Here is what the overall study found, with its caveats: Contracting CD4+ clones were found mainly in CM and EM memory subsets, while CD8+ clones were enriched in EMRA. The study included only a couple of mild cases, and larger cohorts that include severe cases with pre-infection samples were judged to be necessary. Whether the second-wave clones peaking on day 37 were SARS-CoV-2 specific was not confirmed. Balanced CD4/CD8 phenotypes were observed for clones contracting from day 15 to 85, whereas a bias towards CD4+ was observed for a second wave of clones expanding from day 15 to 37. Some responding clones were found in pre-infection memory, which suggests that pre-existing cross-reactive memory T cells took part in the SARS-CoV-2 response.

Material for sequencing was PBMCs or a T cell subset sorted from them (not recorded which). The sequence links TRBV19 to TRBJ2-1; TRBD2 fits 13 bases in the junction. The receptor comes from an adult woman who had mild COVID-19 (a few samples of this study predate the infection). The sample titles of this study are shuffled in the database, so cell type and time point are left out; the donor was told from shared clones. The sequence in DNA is TGTGCCAGTAGTAAACTGTGGACTAGCGGGGGCAATGAGCAGTTCTTC. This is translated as CASSKLWTSGGNEQFF. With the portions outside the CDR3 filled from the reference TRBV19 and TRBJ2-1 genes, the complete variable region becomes DGGITQSPKYLFRKEGQNVTLSCEQNLNHDAMYWYRQDPGQGLRLIYYSQIVNDFQKGDIAEGYSVSREKKESFPLTVTSAQKNPTAFYLCASSKLWTSGGNEQFFGPGTRLTVL.